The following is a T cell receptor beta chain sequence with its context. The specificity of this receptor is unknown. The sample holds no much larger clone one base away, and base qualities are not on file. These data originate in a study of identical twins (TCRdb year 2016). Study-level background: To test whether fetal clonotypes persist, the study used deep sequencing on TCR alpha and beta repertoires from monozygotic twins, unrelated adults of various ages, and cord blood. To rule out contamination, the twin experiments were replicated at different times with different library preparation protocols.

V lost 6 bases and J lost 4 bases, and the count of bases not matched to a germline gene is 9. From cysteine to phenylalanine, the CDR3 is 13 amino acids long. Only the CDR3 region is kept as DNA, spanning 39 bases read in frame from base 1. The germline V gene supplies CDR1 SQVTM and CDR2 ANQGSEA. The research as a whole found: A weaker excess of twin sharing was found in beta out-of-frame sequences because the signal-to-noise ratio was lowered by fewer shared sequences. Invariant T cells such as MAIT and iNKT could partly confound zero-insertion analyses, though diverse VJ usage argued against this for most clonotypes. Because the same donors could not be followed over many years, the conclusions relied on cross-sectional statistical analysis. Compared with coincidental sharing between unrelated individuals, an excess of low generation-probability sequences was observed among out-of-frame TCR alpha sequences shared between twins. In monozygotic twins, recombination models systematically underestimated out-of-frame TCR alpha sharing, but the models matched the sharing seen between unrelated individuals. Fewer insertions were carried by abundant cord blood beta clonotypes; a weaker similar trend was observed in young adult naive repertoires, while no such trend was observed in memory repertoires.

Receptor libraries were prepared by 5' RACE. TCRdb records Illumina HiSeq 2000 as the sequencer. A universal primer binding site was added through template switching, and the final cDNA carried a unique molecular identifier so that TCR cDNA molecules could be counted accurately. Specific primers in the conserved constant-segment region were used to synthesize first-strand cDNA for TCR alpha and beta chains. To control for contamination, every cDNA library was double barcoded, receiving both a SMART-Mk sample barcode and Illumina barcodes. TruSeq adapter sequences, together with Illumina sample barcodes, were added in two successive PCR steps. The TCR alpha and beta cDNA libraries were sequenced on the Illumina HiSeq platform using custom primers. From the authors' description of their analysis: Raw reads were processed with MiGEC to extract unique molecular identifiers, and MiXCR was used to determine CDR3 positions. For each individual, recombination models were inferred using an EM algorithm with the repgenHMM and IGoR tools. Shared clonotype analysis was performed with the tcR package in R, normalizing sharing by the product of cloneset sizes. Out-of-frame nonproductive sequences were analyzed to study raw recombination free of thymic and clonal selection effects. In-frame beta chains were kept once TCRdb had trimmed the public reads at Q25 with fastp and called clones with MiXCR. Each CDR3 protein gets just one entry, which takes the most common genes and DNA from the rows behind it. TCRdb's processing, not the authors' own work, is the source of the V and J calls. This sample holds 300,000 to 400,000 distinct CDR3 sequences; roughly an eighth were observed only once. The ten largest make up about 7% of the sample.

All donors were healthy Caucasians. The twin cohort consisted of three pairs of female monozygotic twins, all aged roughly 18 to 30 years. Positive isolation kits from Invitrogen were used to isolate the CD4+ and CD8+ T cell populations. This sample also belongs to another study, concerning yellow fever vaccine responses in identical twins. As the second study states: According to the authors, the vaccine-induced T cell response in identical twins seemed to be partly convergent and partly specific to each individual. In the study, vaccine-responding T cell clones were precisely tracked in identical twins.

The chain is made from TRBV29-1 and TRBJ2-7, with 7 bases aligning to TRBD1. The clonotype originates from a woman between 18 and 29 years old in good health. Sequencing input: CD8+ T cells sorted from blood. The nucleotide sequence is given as TGCAGCGTAGTGACAGGGAGAACGTACGAGCAGTACTTC. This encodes CSVVTGRTYEQYF.